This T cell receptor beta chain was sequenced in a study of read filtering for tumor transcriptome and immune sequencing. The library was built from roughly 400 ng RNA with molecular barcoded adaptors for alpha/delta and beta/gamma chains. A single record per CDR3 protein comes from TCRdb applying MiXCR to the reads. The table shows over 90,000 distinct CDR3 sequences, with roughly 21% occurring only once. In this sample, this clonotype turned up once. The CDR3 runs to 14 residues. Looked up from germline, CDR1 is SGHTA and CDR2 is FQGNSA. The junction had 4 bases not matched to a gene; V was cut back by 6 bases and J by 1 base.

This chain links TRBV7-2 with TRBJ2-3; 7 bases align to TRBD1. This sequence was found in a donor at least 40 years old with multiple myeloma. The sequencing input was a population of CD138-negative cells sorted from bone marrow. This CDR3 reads CASRATGGTDTQYF. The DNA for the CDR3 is TGTGCCAGCAGGGCCACAGGGGGCACAGATACGCAGTATTTT.